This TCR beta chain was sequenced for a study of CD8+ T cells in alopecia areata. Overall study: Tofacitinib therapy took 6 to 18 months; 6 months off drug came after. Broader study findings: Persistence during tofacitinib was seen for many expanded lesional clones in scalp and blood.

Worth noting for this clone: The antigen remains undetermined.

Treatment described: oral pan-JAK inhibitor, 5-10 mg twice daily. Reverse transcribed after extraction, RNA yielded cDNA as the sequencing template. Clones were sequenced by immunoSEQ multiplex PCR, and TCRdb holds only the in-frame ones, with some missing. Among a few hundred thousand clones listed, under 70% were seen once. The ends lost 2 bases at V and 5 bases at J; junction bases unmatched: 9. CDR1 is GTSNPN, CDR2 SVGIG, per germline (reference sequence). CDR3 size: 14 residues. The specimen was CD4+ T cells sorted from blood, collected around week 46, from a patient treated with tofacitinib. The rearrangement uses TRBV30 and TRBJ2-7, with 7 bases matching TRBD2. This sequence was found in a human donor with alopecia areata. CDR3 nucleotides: TGTGCCTGGAGTCGTGGGGGGGGATCCCACGAGCAGTACTTC. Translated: CAWSRGGGSHEQYF.